Given below is one TCR beta chain in context. Per germline, CDR1 SGHRS and CDR2 YFSETQ. Trimming took 7 bases from V and 0 from J; bases not matched to a gene: 3. CDR3 length: 13 amino acids. This record belongs to a study of shared clonotypes between healthy human individuals. TCRdb's copy holds only in-frame clones and misses some; the assay was immunoSEQ multiplex PCR. The sample lists about 1.1 million clones; roughly 80% were seen once. Donors, healthy HIV-negative adults, lacked recent acute infections or vaccinations. The sequence was obtained from a man aged 18-30 years in good health. Some clones in this sample may be carry-over from other donors' samples. Sequencing input: memory CD4+ T cells from PBMCs. Subset indicated: CD45RA-negative fraction. The rearrangement uses TRBV5-1 and TRBJ2-5, with 7 nucleotides matching TRBD2. Here the CDR3 reads CASHGLDQETQYF. DNA for the CDR3: TGCGCCAGCCACGGACTAGACCAAGAGACCCAGTACTTC.